The T cell receptor beta chain described here comes from a study of blood T cells in healthy people across ages. Study-wide findings and caveats: With unsorted PBMCs, a conclusive comparison of naive versus antigen-experienced cells was not possible. Roughly linear declines in TCR beta diversity per million T cells occurred with age.

A J-beta primer mix and a sample-barcoded 5' primer were used in a second PCR of about 7 to 12 cycles. In TCRdb, the 5' RACE reads were re-called with MiXCR into one record per CDR3 protein. The table lists about 1.5 million distinct CDR3 sequences, roughly 40% of them singletons. This clonotype was counted between two and nine times. Its antigen remains unidentified. Each sample gave at least 6.5 million isolated PBMCs. This receptor was taken from a woman aged 18-29 years in good health. Source material: blood.

The CDR3: CASSQLPTGRNSPLHF. CDR3 in DNA: TGCGCCAGCAGCCAACTGCCGACAGGGAGGAATTCACCCCTCCACTTT. The chain combines TRBV4-1 with TRBJ1-6; TRBD1 matches at 7 bases. V lost 2 bases to trimming and J lost 7 bases; unmatched junction nucleotides: 8. Per the germline V gene, CDR1 is MGHRA and CDR2 is YSYEKL. This CDR3 is 16 amino acids long.